The source of this T cell receptor beta chain is a study of shared clonotypes between healthy human individuals. Study overall: Three CD4 naive, three CD4 memory, two CD8 naive and one CD8 memory plate were used per donor. The study, taken as a whole, reports: It was expected that sequencing depth would affect clonotype sharing among donors.

This CDR3 region has 16 residues. V trimming: 4 bases; J trimming: 9 bases; junction bases outside the gene matches: 13. The V gene's germline CDR1 is LGHNT and CDR2 FRNRAP. The protocol was immunoSEQ multiplex PCR, while the TCRdb copy is restricted to in-frame clones and leaves out a portion. The table shows more than 1 million clones, with around 82% occurring only once. A remark on this clone: Antigen specificity is unknown.

Sample: memory CD4+ T cells from PBMCs. Subset in this sample: CD45RA-negative fraction. The source is a man in his late teens or twenties in good health. Some clones in this sample may be carry-over from other donors' samples. The chain recombines TRBV12-5 with TRBJ2-1, with 9 bases identical to TRBD2. CDR3 sequence (DNA): TGTGCTAGTGGTTCGCGCCTTCTAGCGGGATCTGTTGAGCAGTTCTTC. This gives the protein CASGSRLLAGSVEQFF.